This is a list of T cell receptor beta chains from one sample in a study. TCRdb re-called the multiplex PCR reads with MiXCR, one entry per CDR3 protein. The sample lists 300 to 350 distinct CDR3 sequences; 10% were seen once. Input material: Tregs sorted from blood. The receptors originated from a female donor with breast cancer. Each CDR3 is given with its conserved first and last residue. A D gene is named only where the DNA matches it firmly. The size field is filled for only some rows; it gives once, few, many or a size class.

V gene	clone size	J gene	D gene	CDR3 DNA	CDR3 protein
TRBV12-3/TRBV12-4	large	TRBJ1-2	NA	TGTGCCAGCAGTTTCCACAAGGCGCAGGATGGCTACACCTTC	CASSFHKAQDGYTF
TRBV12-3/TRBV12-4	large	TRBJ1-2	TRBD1	TGTGCCAGCAGTCAGGGACAGGGCGGGGTTAGCTACACCTTC	CASSQGQGGVSYTF
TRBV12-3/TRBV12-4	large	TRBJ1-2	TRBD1	TGTGCCAGCAGTTTCCACCGGGACAGCGCCCCTAACTATGGCTACACCTTC	CASSFHRDSAPNYGYTF
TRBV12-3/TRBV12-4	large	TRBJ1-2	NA	TGTGCCAGCAGTTTACTGTATGGCTACACCTTC	CASSLLYGYTF
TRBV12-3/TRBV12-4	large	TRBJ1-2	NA	TGTGCCAGCAGTCTTCAGGGCGGCTATGGCTACACCTTC	CASSLQGGYGYTF
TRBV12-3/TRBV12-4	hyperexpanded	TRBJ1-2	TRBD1	TGTGCCAGCAGTTTAAGGGACAGTCGGATTTATGGCTACACCTTC	CASSLRDSRIYGYTF
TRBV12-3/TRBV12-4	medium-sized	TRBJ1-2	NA	TGTGCCAGCAGTTTCTGGCAGAGGGCGAACTATGGCTACACCTTC	CASSFWQRANYGYTF
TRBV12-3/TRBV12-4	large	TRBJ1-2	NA	TGTGCCAGCAGTCCATTAAGAGCATACGGCTACACCTTC	CASSPLRAYGYTF
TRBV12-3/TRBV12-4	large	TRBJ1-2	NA	TGTGCCAGCAGCTTCGACAGAAGCTATGGCTACACCTTC	CASSFDRSYGYTF
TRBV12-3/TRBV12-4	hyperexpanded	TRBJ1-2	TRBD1	TGTGCCAGCAGTCCCGGACAGGGGTGGTATGGCTACACCTTC	CASSPGQGWYGYTF
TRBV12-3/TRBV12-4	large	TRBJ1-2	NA	TGTGCCAGCAGTTTAGGGACAGCCAGCTATGGCTACACCTTC	CASSLGTASYGYTF
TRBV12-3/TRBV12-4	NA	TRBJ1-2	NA	TGTGCCAGCACCACTAAACAGGGACACTATGGCTACACCTTC	CASTTKQGHYGYTF
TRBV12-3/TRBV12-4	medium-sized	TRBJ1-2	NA	TGTGCCAGCAGATCGGGACTTTTGGGGCCCTATGGCTACACCTTC	CASRSGLLGPYGYTF
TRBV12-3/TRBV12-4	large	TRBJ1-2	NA	TGTGCCAGCAGGTTACCAGGTGGTGGCTACACCTTC	CASRLPGGGYTF
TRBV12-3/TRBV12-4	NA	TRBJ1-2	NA	TGTGCCAGCGGTGGCTACACCTTC	CASGGYTF
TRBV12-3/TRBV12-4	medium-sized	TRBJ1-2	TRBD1	TGTGCCAACAGTTTGCGGGGACAGCAATATGGCTACACCTTC	CANSLRGQQYGYTF
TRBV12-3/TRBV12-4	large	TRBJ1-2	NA	TGTGCCAGCAGTTTTCTGACAGGAGGTGGCTACACCTTC	CASSFLTGGGYTF
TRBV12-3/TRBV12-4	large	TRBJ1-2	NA	TGTGCCAGCAGTTTAGCCGGGACTACGGGAGGCTACACCTTC	CASSLAGTTGGYTF
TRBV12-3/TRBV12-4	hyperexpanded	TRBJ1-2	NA	TGTGCCAGCAGGAGGGACACTAACTATGGCTACACCTTC	CASRRDTNYGYTF
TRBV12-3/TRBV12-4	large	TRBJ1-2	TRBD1	TGTGCCAGCAGCTTTGCTAGGACAGGGGCGGTGCATGGCTACACCTTC	CASSFARTGAVHGYTF
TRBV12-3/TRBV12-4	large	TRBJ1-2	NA	TGTGCCAGCAGTTTAAGGTTTCGCGGCTACACCTTC	CASSLRFRGYTF
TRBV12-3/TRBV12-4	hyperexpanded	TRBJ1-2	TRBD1	TGTGCCAGCAGTTCGCTTGACAGGGCGAGGTATGGCTACACCTTC	CASSSLDRARYGYTF
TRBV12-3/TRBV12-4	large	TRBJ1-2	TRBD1	TGTGCCAGCAGTTACGAGGACAGGACAGGGTACTATGGCTACACCTTC	CASSYEDRTGYYGYTF
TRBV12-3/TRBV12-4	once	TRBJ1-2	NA	TGTGCCAGCAGTCCCGGAGCAGGGTGGTATGCGTACACCTTC	CASSPGAGWYAYTF
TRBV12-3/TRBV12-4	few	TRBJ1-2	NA	TGTGCCAGCAGTTTCGACACGGACGACTATGGCTACACCTTC	CASSFDTDDYGYTF
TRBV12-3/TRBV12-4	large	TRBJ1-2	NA	TGTGCCAGCAGTTTAGTTGCAGGAATCTATGGCTACACCTTC	CASSLVAGIYGYTF
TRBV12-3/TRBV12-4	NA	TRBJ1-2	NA	TGTGCCAGCAGGACCGGGCCGAATGGCTACACCTTC	CASRTGPNGYTF
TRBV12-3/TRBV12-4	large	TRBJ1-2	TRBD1	TGTGCCAGCAGCCGCGACAGGGGACATGGCTACACCTTC	CASSRDRGHGYTF
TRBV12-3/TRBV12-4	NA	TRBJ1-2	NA	TGTGCCAGCAGTCCCGACAGGACCAACTATGGCTACACCTTC	CASSPDRTNYGYTF
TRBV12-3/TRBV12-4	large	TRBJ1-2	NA	TGTGCCAGCACCTACGACGTGAGTGGCTACACCTTC	CASTYDVSGYTF
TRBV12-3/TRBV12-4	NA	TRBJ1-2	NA	TGTGCCAGCAGAGCGACAGACTATGGCTACACCTTC	CASRATDYGYTF
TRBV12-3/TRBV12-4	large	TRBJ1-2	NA	TGTGCCAGCAGTTTCGCTGTGCGGGGCTATGGCTACACCTTC	CASSFAVRGYGYTF
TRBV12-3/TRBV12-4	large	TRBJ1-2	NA	TGTGCCAGCAGTTTTCTCCAGGGTTACTACACCTTC	CASSFLQGYYTF
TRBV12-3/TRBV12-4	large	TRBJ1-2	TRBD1	TGTGCCAGCACCTTAAGGGGACAGCTCTATGGCTACACCTTC	CASTLRGQLYGYTF
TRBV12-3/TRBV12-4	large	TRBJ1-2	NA	TGTGCCAGCGGAAATTCCGCTAACTATGGCTACACCTTC	CASGNSANYGYTF
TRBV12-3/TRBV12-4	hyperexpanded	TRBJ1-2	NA	TGTGCCAGCAGTTTCAAGCCAGAGGCGAGAGGCTACACCTTC	CASSFKPEARGYTF
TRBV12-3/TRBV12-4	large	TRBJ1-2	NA	TGTGCCAGCAGTCCGCCCGGGAGAGCCTATGGCTACACCTTC	CASSPPGRAYGYTF
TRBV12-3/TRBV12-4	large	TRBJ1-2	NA	TGTGCCAGCAGTTTAGGGTTGGATGGCTACACCTTC	CASSLGLDGYTF
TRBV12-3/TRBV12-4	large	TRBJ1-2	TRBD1	TGTGCCAGCAGTTTAGCTGACAGGGGTTACGGCTACACCTTC	CASSLADRGYGYTF
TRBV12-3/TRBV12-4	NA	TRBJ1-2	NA	TGTGCCAGCAGTTCCGGACCCGGGTCGGACTATGGCTACACCTTC	CASSSGPGSDYGYTF
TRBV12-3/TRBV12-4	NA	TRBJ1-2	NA	TGTGCCAGCAGTGTAGGTGGCTATGGCTACACCTTC	CASSVGGYGYTF
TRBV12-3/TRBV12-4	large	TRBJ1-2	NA	TGTGCCAGCAGATGGGAGGGTGCGTATGGCTACACCTTC	CASRWEGAYGYTF
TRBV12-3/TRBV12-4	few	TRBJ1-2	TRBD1	TGTGCCAGCAGCGGACAGGGTAACTATGGCTACACCTTC	CASSGQGNYGYTF
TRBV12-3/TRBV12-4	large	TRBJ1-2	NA	TGTGCCAGCAGTTTATGGCAGGGAGGCTACACCTTC	CASSLWQGGYTF
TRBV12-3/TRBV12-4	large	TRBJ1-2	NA	TGTGCCAGCAGTTTGGGCCACCGTTATGGCTACACCTTC	CASSLGHRYGYTF
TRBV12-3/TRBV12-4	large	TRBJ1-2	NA	TGTGCCAGCAGTGGCTTGGGACGCGGCTATGGCTACACCTTC	CASSGLGRGYGYTF
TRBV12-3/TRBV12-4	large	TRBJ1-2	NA	TGTGCCAGCAGTTTAGAGCTGGATGGCTACACCTTC	CASSLELDGYTF
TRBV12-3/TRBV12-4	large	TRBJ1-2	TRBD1	TGTGCCAGCAGCTCCGTTTGGACGGGACAGCCTTTATTCTATGGCTACACCTTC	CASSSVWTGQPLFYGYTF
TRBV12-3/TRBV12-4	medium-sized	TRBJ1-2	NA	TGTGCCAGCACGGGGACTTACTATGGCTACACCTTC	CASTGTYYGYTF
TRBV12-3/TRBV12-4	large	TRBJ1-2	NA	TGTGCCAGCAGTTCGGGGATTGGCTACACCTTC	CASSSGIGYTF
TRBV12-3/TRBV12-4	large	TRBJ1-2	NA	TGTGCCAGCAGCGCTACCCAGGGAGACTATGGCTACACCTTC	CASSATQGDYGYTF
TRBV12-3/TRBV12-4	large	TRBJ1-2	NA	TGTGCCAGCAGTTGGTCAGAGACTAACTATGGCTACACCTTC	CASSWSETNYGYTF
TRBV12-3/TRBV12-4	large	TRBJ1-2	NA	TGTGCCAGCAGTTTACGGGTTAACTATGGCTACACCTTC	CASSLRVNYGYTF
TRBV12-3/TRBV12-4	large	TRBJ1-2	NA	TGTGCCAGCAGTTTAGCGGGAGGAGTTAACTATGGCTACACCTTC	CASSLAGGVNYGYTF
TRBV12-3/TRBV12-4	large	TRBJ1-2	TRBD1	TGTGCCAGCAGCTGGTCCGGGACAGTGAGTTTAGGTGGCTACACCTTC	CASSWSGTVSLGGYTF
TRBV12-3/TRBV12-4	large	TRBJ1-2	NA	TGTGCCAGCAGTTTTCGAACCGCTAACTATGGCTACACCTTC	CASSFRTANYGYTF
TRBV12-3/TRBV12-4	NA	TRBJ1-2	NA	TGTGCCAGCAGTTTCAAAGGCAGGGTAAAGGGTGGCTACACCTTC	CASSFKGRVKGGYTF
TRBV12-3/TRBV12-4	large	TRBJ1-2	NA	TGTGCCAGCAGTTTCCGGGAGCGAGACACCTATGGCTACACCTTC	CASSFRERDTYGYTF
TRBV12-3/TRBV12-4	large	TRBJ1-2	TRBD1	TGTGCCAGCAGCCGGACAGGAGAGGAAATTAACTATGGCTACACCTTC	CASSRTGEEINYGYTF